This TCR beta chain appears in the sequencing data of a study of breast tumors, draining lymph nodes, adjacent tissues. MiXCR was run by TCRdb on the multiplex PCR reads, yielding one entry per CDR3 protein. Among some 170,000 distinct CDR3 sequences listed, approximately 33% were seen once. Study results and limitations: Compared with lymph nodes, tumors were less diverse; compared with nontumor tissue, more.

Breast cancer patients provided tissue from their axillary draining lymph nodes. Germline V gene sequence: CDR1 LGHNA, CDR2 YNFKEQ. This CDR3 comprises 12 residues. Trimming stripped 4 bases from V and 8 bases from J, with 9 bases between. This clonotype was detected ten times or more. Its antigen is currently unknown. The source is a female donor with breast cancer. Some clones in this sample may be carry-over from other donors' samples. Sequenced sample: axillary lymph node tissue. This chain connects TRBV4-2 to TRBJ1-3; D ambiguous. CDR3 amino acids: CASSLGVYTIYF. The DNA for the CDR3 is TGTGCCAGCAGCCTCGGCGTATACACCATATATTTT.